This T cell receptor beta chain was sequenced in a study of T-cell reconstitution after alpha-beta-depleted transplantation in children. This clonotype was detected only a few times. Construction of the TCRbeta library involved unique molecular identifiers. TCRdb called the PCR reads again in MiXCR, with one record for every CDR3 protein. The sample contains 350,000 to 450,000 distinct CDR3 sequences, approximately 20% of which appear only once. After removal of 7 bases from V and 0 bases from J, the junction contained 7 bases not matched to a gene. The CDR3 consists of 15 residues. Germline-derived CDR1 and CDR2 are MNHNS and SASEGT.

V is TRBV6-1 and J is TRBJ2-5, with 8 positions matching TRBD1. This receptor was taken from a human donor who donated a stem cell graft to a child with acute myeloid leukemia. The specimen comprised PBMCs from the stem cell graft donor, sampled from the stem cell graft. CDR3 DNA sequence: TGTGCCAGCACCAGGACAGGGACGTACCAAGAGACCCAGTACTTC. Translated: CASTRTGTYQETQYF.